These 29 T cell receptor beta chains share one sample of origin, sequenced in a study of siplizumab effects on memory and regulatory T cells. The protocol was immunoSEQ multiplex PCR, while the TCRdb copy is restricted to in-frame clones and leaves out a portion. The sample has about 40,000 clones, roughly nine tenths seen once; the top ten hold roughly 0.25%. Sequenced sample: naive CD4+ T cells sorted from blood. The receptors originated from a human donor in good health.

The V call is TRBV19, the J call TRBJ2-3; 7 bases map to TRBD1. The germline gives CDR1 LNHDA, CDR2 SQIVND (reference sequence). V lost 4 bases, J lost 3 bases, and 10 bases stayed unmatched. CDR3 length equals 16 residues. In DNA form, the CDR3 reads TGTGCCAGTAGTACACGACAGGGAATTGCAACAGATACGCAGTATTTT. Encoded protein: CASSTRQGIATDTQYF.

The genes are TRBV29-1 and TRBJ2-5, with D unclear. The CDR3 has 12 amino acids. CDR1 is SQVTM, CDR2 ANQGSEA, per germline. Trimming took off 3 bases at V and 3 bases at J, with 8 bases between the two ends. CDR3 DNA: TGCAGCGTTGAGGAGTATGAAGAGACCCAGTACTTC. Translation gives CSVEEYEETQYF.

The chain uses TRBV18 and TRBJ2-1, with 12 positions matching TRBD1. The CDR3 consists of 15 residues. CDR1 and CDR2 from the germline V gene are KGHSH and LQKENI. V lost 4 bases, J lost 7 bases, and 5 bases stayed unmatched. The CDR3 coding sequence is TGTGCCAGCTCACACTGGGACAGGGGGCAGAATGAGCAGTTCTTC. It translates to CASSHWDRGQNEQFF.

The rearrangement uses TRBV28 and TRBJ1-2; TRBD1 aligns across 8 bases. Per the germline V gene, CDR1 is MDHEN and CDR2 is SYDVKM. Trimming at V came to 1 base and at J to 7 bases, leaving 8 bases not matched to a gene. This CDR3 region has 15 residues. CDR3 nucleotides: TGTGCCAGCAGTTTATTGGACAGGGCCATTGGTGGCTACACCTTC. The encoded protein is CASSLLDRAIGGYTF.

V and J are TRBV10-3 and TRBJ1-5; D is perhaps TRBD1 (5 bases). Germline V lookup: CDR1 ENHRY, CDR2 SYGVKD. The CDR3 contains 14 residues. The V end was cut by 3 bases, the J end by 4 bases, with 10 bases between. DNA for the CDR3: TGTGCCATCAGTGATGGGACCAATAATCAGCCCCAGCATTTT. Translating it yields CAISDGTNNQPQHF.

The gene calls are TRBV7-9 and TRBJ1-1; 7 bases line up with TRBD1. CDR1 is SEHNR and CDR2 is FQNEAQ in the germline V gene (reference sequence). The CDR3 covers 17 residues. The junction had 10 bases not matched to a gene; V was cut back by 1 base and J by 2 bases. For the CDR3, the DNA is TGTGCCAGCAGCTTAGGCCGGGGAAGGACAGGCAACACTGAAGCTTTCTTT. Its translation is CASSLGRGRTGNTEAFF.

The rearrangement links TRBV18 to TRBJ1-3, with unresolved D. V lost 2 bases, J lost 7 bases, and 12 bases lay in between. Germline values: CDR1 KGHSH, CDR2 LQKENI. The CDR3 loop spans 14 amino acids. The CDR3 region has the DNA TGTGCCAGCTCACCAAGTGCTACGGGGAACACCATATATTTT. Its translation is CASSPSATGNTIYF.

This clone was seen only once. The genes are TRBV6-5 and TRBJ2-3; D might be TRBD1 or TRBD2, each matching 5 bases. Germline V gene sequence: CDR1 MNHEY, CDR2 SVGAGI. Trimming left V 6 bases short and J 6 bases short, with 13 bases between. The CDR3 consists of 13 residues. CDR3 region: CASSLRGRDTQYF. CDR3 in DNA: TGTGCCAGCAGCCTCCGGGGCCGGGATACGCAGTATTTT.

This sequence joins TRBV30 and TRBJ2-2, with 11 bases identical to TRBD1. V gave up 3 bases and J gave up 5 bases; unmatched junction bases: 2. Germline assignment: CDR1 GTSNPN and CDR2 SVGIG (reference sequence). The CDR3 loop spans 14 amino acids. The CDR3 nucleotides are TGTGCCTGGAGCCGGGACAGGGGGACCGGGGAGCTGTTTTTT. This sequence encodes CAWSRDRGTGELFF.

The V and J genes are TRBV18 and TRBJ1-4; TRBD1 might be the D (6 bases). Trimming removed 6 bases at V and 3 bases at J, with 8 bases between. The CDR3 covers 13 residues. The germline V gene encodes CDR1 KGHSH and CDR2 LQKENI. The CDR3 sequence: CASSGAANEKLFF. Here the CDR3 DNA reads TGTGCCAGCTCGGGGGCAGCTAATGAAAAACTGTTTTTT.

The chain recombines TRBV7-2 with TRBJ1-1; TRBD1 matches 8 bases. J was trimmed by 4 bases and V by 8 bases; bases with no gene match: 3. The CDR3 has 12 amino acids. CDR1 SGHTA and CDR2 FQGNSA come from the germline V gene. This CDR3 is CASGDRTTEAFF. The CDR3 bases are TGTGCCAGCGGGGACAGGACCACTGAAGCTTTCTTT.

The chain links TRBV6-1 to TRBJ2-7, with 9 bases that match TRBD2. V shed 6 bases and J 4 bases; nucleotides not matched to a gene: 7. The CDR3 covers 14 residues. Germline-derived CDR1 and CDR2 are MNHNS and SASEGT. The DNA of the CDR3 is TGTGCCAGCAGCGTAGCGGGAGTTCTATACGAGCAGTACTTC. As protein: CASSVAGVLYEQYF.

The table lists this clone with a few counts. V usage is TRBV15 and J usage is TRBJ1-1, with a weak D call TRBD1 (6 bases). V dropped 8 bases and J dropped 2 bases, with 24 bases sitting between them. The CDR3 is 17 amino acids. Germline CDR1 reads LNHNV; CDR2 reads YYDKDF (reference sequence). The DNA for the CDR3 is TGTGCCACCGGGGACCTCAGGAGGGGGGTCAGCAACACTGAAGCTTTCTTT. Encoded protein: CATGDLRRGVSNTEAFF. The full variable domain, rest sourced from reference TRBV15 and TRBJ1-1, is DAMVIQNPRYQVTQFGKPVTLSCSQTLNHNVMYWYQQKSSQAPKLLFHYYDKDFNNEADTPDNFQSRRPNTSFCFLDIRSPGLGDTAMYLCATGDLRRGVSNTEAFFGQGTRLTVV.

The chain combines TRBV5-1 with TRBJ1-4, with 10 bases matching TRBD1. The CDR3 runs to 15 residues. V lost 2 bases to trimming and J lost 4 bases; unmatched junction nucleotides: 2. Per germline, CDR1 SGHRS and CDR2 YFSETQ. The CDR3 loop reads CASSFGTGDNEKLFF. CDR3 sequence (DNA): TGCGCCAGCAGCTTCGGGACAGGGGATAATGAAAAACTGTTTTTT.

V gene TRBV5-8 combines with J gene TRBJ1-4; no firm D call. V was shortened by 4 bases and J by 8 bases, with 15 bases between the two germline ends. The CDR3 is 14 residues long. Per the germline V gene, CDR1 is SGHTS and CDR2 is YDEGEE. This chain's CDR3 is CASSDRTLPEKLFF. The CDR3 region has the DNA TGTGCCAGCAGCGACCGGACTCTGCCCGAAAAACTGTTTTTT.

This sequence joins TRBV5-1 and TRBJ2-3, with D perhaps matching TRBD1 or TRBD2 (5 bases each). V was pared by 5 bases and J by 2 bases, with 18 bases between. The germline V gene encodes CDR1 SGHRS and CDR2 YFSETQ. The CDR3 totals 16 residues. CDR3 amino acids: CASRSAGAPITDTQYF. DNA for the CDR3: TGCGCCAGCAGATCCGCCGGGGCTCCTATCACAGATACGCAGTATTTT.

V gene TRBV27 combines with J gene TRBJ2-7; D may match TRBD1 or TRBD2 (6 bases each). V lost 1 base to trimming and J lost 1 base, with 11 bases between them. This CDR3 has 15 amino acids. The germline gives CDR1 MNHEY, CDR2 SMNVEV (reference sequence). In DNA form, the CDR3 reads TGTGCCAGCAGTTTATACGGGGGCAGTTCCTACGAGCAGTACTTC. Translated: CASSLYGGSSYEQYF.

This clone was observed once. The chain recombines TRBV5-6 with TRBJ2-7, with D tentatively TRBD1 or TRBD2 (5 bases each). Germline V lookup: CDR1 SGHDT, CDR2 YYEEEE. V was pared by 0 bases and J by 1 base, with 17 bases between. The CDR3 runs 17 residues. This CDR3 is CASSLVAGAGRSYEQYF. The CDR3, as DNA: TGTGCCAGCAGCTTGGTGGCCGGGGCCGGAAGATCCTACGAGCAGTACTTC.

The CDR3 nucleotides read TGCGCCAGCAGCTTGGAGGAGACTAGCGGGAGGGCCCTTACGGGTGAGCAGTTCTTC. Protein product: CASSLEETSGRALTGEQFF. The chain has TRBV5-1 and TRBJ2-1; 14 nucleotides match TRBD2. J lost 9 bases, V lost 0 bases, and 14 bases had no gene match. Germline loops: CDR1 SGHRS, CDR2 YFSETQ. The CDR3 covers 19 residues.

The chain recombines TRBV10-3 with TRBJ1-1; the match to TRBD1 covers 7 bases. The J segment lost 5 bases and the V segment lost 0 bases, leaving 9 bases of the junction unmatched. The CDR3 has 16 residues. Germline V gene lookup returns CDR1 ENHRY and CDR2 SYGVKD. The CDR3 sequence: CAISESTGRGRTEAFF. CDR3 nucleotides: TGTGCCATCAGTGAGTCGACGGGGAGGGGGCGGACTGAAGCTTTCTTT.

J is TRBJ1-6 and V is TRBV29-1; D is uncertain. This CDR3 comprises 12 residues. Trimming pared 4 bases from V and 7 bases from J, leaving 8 bases between. Germline loops: CDR1 SQVTM, CDR2 ANQGSEA. The CDR3, as DNA: TGCAGCGTTGGCTGGGGAAATTCACCCCTCCACTTT. Translated, it gives CSVGWGNSPLHF.

V and J are TRBV5-4 and TRBJ2-5, with D unclear. The CDR3 is 12 amino acids. Germline CDR1 reads SGHNT; CDR2 reads YYREEE (reference sequence). With 5 bases removed from V and 8 bases from J, the gap between germline ends came to 13 bases. CDR3 bases: TGTGCCAGCAGTACACTGGTGGGCACCCAGTACTTC. It is translated as CASSTLVGTQYF.

The rearrangement uses TRBV5-6 and TRBJ2-3; D not resolved. V lost 2 bases and J 0 bases, leaving 10 bases between the germline ends. The CDR3 is 15 residues long. Germline-derived CDR1 and CDR2 are SGHDT and YYEEEE. This CDR3 reads CASSFSRVSTDTQYF. CDR3 coding DNA: TGTGCCAGCAGCTTCTCGCGAGTAAGCACAGATACGCAGTATTTT.

V gene TRBV19 combines with J gene TRBJ1-4, with TRBD1 as a possible D gene (6 bases). Germline values: CDR1 LNHDA, CDR2 SQIVND (reference sequence). V was trimmed by 5 bases and J by 0 bases, leaving 19 bases between them. This CDR3 contains 18 residues. CDR3: CASSWGLIRGATNEKLFF. In DNA, the CDR3 is TGTGCCAGTAGTTGGGGGCTCATCCGTGGGGCAACTAATGAAAAACTGTTTTTT.

The chain employs TRBV5-1 and TRBJ2-3; 13 bases are a match to TRBD2. The V gene end was trimmed by 4 bases and the J gene end by 5 bases; junction bases not matched to a gene: 1. The length of the CDR3 is 14 residues. Looked up from germline, CDR1 is SGHRS and CDR2 is YFSETQ. CDR3 sequence: CASSGLAGEDTQYF. CDR3 sequence (DNA): TGCGCCAGCAGCGGACTAGCGGGAGAAGATACGCAGTATTTT.

V is TRBV19 and J is TRBJ2-3; 7 nucleotides align to TRBD2. Per germline, CDR1 LNHDA and CDR2 SQIVND (reference sequence). V lost 8 bases to trimming and J lost 3 bases; unmatched junction nucleotides: 5. The CDR3 is 13 residues long. The DNA for the CDR3 is TGTGCCAGTTCCTGGGGGGGAACAGATACGCAGTATTTT. The encoded protein is CASSWGGTDTQYF.

V and J are TRBV27 and TRBJ2-7; 11 positions agree with TRBD1. Germline values: CDR1 MNHEY, CDR2 SMNVEV (reference sequence). With 6 bases clipped from V and 5 bases from J, the junction kept 9 bases outside the gene matches. The CDR3 runs to 15 residues. CDR3 loop: CASSRRDRGFDEQYF. In nucleotides, the CDR3 is TGTGCCAGCAGCCGAAGGGACAGGGGGTTTGACGAGCAGTACTTC.

The genes are TRBV7-2 and TRBJ1-5; a weak D match, TRBD1 (6 bases). The V gene's germline CDR1 is SGHTA and CDR2 FQGNSA. The V end was cut by 1 base, the J end by 7 bases, with 17 bases between. CDR3 size: 16 residues. CDR3 in DNA: TGTGCCAGCAGCTTAGTAGAGGGGGGTGGTGGGCAGCCCCAGCATTTT. This translates into CASSLVEGGGGQPQHF.

The chain recombines TRBV5-1 with TRBJ2-3, with a possible D match to TRBD1 (6 bases). Trimming removed 5 bases at V and 5 bases at J, with 15 bases between. CDR3 length equals 14 residues. Germline values: CDR1 SGHRS, CDR2 YFSETQ. For the CDR3, the DNA is TGCGCCAGCAGTCCCGACAGAGGGGGAGATACGCAGTATTTT. Its translation is CASSPDRGGDTQYF. Combining the CDR3 with reference TRBV5-1 and TRBJ2-3 gives the whole variable domain KAGVTQTPRYLIKTRGQQVTLSCSPISGHRSVSWYQQTPGQGLQFLFEYFSETQRNKGNFPGRFSGRQFSNSRSEMNVSTLELGDSALYLCASSPDRGGDTQYFGPGTRLTVL.